This passage covers 5 T cell receptor beta chains from one sample sequenced in a study of T cell responses to AZD1222 COVID-19 vaccine. TCRdb's copy holds only in-frame clones and misses some; the assay was immunoSEQ multiplex PCR. The sample lists tens of thousands of clones, 65% to 80% occurring once. Sequences were derived from peripheral blood, sampled on day 0 of MenACWY control vaccination. The receptor source for this set is an adult in good health.

This clone came up a few times. This sequence joins TRBV4-1 and TRBJ1-2; 8 nucleotides agree with TRBD1. Germline CDR1 reads MGHRA; CDR2 reads YSYEKL. The CDR3 loop spans 16 amino acids. Trimming removed 1 base from V and 8 bases from J; junction bases left unmatched: 12. The CDR3 loop is CASSQGLQTGAYGYTF. Here the CDR3 DNA reads TGCGCCAGCAGCCAAGGCCTTCAGACAGGGGCCTACGGCTACACCTTC.

The chain is built from TRBV19 and TRBJ1-1; D is unresolved. CDR1 LNHDA and CDR2 SQIVND come from the germline V gene (reference sequence). The CDR3 is 15 residues long. The V gene lost 5 bases and the J gene lost 1 base, with 14 bases spanning the gap. The DNA for the CDR3 is TGTGCCAGTAGTGCCGAACGGGGAAGGAACACTGAAGCTTTCTTT. Amino acids: CASSAERGRNTEAFF. Together with reference TRBV19 and TRBJ1-1, the CDR3 gives the full variable domain: DGGITQSPKYLFRKEGQNVTLSCEQNLNHDAMYWYRQDPGQGLRLIYYSQIVNDFQKGDIAEGYSVSREKKESFPLTVTSAQKNPTAFYLCASSAERGRNTEAFFGQGTRLTVV.

Within the sample, this clone is medium-sized. The CDR3 DNA follows: TGTGCCAGCAGCTTGGCCCCGGACAACACCGGGGAGCTGTTTTTT. The encoded protein is CASSLAPDNTGELFF. V usage is TRBV5-4 and J usage is TRBJ2-2; D uncertain. V was shortened by 0 bases and J by 2 bases, with 8 bases between the two germline ends. The CDR3 is 15 residues long. Germline V lookup: CDR1 SGHNT, CDR2 YYREEE (reference sequence).

The CDR3 DNA reads TGTGCCAGCAGTTCCGGGGGTGAGCAGTTCTTC. This encodes CASSSGGEQFF. The chain employs TRBV28 and TRBJ2-1; tentatively, D is TRBD2 (6 bases). Germline V lookup: CDR1 MDHEN, CDR2 SYDVKM. V was clipped by 4 bases and J by 9 bases, with 7 bases between them. The CDR3 is 11 amino acids.

The chain recombines TRBV7-8 with TRBJ2-4; TRBD1 matches at 7 bases. V lost 2 bases, J lost 6 bases, and 7 bases stayed unmatched. The CDR3 totals 15 residues. Per germline, CDR1 SGHVS and CDR2 FQNEAQ. CDR3 sequence: CASSLSRGQRNIQYF. For the CDR3, the DNA is TGTGCCAGCAGCTTATCGAGGGGGCAGAGAAACATTCAGTACTTC.